This TCR beta chain was identified in a study of cytomegalovirus exposure and HLA in healthy donors. As regards this clone: Its matching antigen is unknown.

Sequenced by immunoSEQ multiplex PCR; TCRdb stores in-frame clones only, minus some. The sample includes roughly 80,000 clones, around 94% of them seen just once. Findings and caveats of the study: Cytomegalovirus association was listed for 150 to 200 TCR beta chains.

Material for sequencing was PBMCs. The sequence came from a young woman in good health and CMV-seropositive.

CDR3 region: CASSFYSRTQYF. CDR3 DNA sequence: TGTGCCAGCAGCTTTTACAGCCGGACCCAGTACTTC. This chain links TRBV5-4 with TRBJ2-5; D unclear. Germline CDR1 is SGHNT and CDR2 is YYREEE (reference sequence). The V end lost 2 bases, the J end lost 7 bases, and 9 bases lay between the germline ends. The CDR3 has 12 residues.